The sequence of this T cell receptor beta chain was determined in a study of shared clonotypes between healthy human individuals. Findings of the study overall: Non-shared clonotypes displayed generation probabilities falling below those of clonotypes present in all four donors.

As regards this clone: Its antigen is unknown.

This CDR3 comprises 10 residues. Germline CDR1 SEHNR, CDR2 FQNEAQ (reference sequence). The germline V and J ends were trimmed by 5 bases and 9 bases, with 6 bases remaining between them. Sequencing was performed with immunoSEQ multiplex PCR; in TCRdb, only in-frame clones are kept and a portion is missing. The sample comprises about 2 million clones, around 95% of which are singletons, and more than 0.1% rests with the top ten. The chain uses TRBV7-9 and TRBJ2-3; D is unclear. The source material was naive CD4+ T cells sorted from blood. Subset reported: CD45RA+ positively selected. The clonotype originates from a young man in good health. The DNA of the CDR3 is TGTGCCAGCAGCCAGGAGACGCAGTATTTT. Its protein product is CASSQETQYF.